The 26 T cell receptor beta chains given below trace back to one sample, sequenced in a study of read filtering for tumor transcriptome and immune sequencing. From roughly 390 ng of RNA, a library with molecular barcoded alpha/delta and beta/gamma adaptors was made. Each CDR3 protein is one row after TCRdb ran MiXCR on the reads. The repertoire has about 57,000 distinct CDR3 sequences, about 15% of them found once; the top ten carry about 44%. The specimen sequenced was a population of CD138-negative cells sorted from bone marrow. The source of these receptors is a donor over 35 with multiple myeloma.

This clonotype was seen at least ten times. The chain joins TRBV7-2 to TRBJ1-4; D is ambiguous. The V end was cut by 0 bases, the J end by 4 bases, with 9 bases between. CDR1 is SGHTA and CDR2 is FQGNSA in the germline V gene. This CDR3 has 15 amino acids. CDR3 sequence reads: CASSLAGFSNEKLFF. For the CDR3, the DNA is TGTGCCAGCAGCTTAGCTGGGTTTAGTAATGAAAAACTGTTTTTT.

This clonotype was detected many times. The chain employs TRBV10-3 and TRBJ2-3, with D unclear. V shed 6 bases and J shed 4 bases, with 8 bases lying between them. The V gene's germline CDR1 is ENHRY and CDR2 SYGVKD. The CDR3 has 12 amino acids. The CDR3 is CAIRVSADTQYF. The CDR3 coding sequence is TGTGCCATCAGGGTTTCAGCAGATACGCAGTATTTT.

As to this clonotype: One junction end disagrees with the germline gene, perhaps due to a read error. The chain carries TRBV29-1 and TRBJ2-7, with 12 positions matching TRBD2. Germline values: CDR1 SQVTM, CDR2 ANQGSEA. This CDR3 spans 16 amino acids. The CDR3 loop reads CSATLSSGRVSYEQCF. CDR3 nucleotides: TGCAGCGCCACTCTTTCTAGCGGGAGGGTTTCCTACGAGCAGTGCTTC.

This clonotype was observed at least ten times. The chain joins TRBV29-1 to TRBJ2-7; tentatively, D is TRBD2 (6 bases). CDR3 length equals 11 residues. The germline V gene has CDR1 SQVTM and CDR2 ANQGSEA. Trimming shortened V by 7 bases and J by 5 bases, and 12 bases separated the two germline ends. CDR3 DNA sequence: TGCAGCGCGGGACTGTCCAACGAGCAGTACTTC. As protein: CSAGLSNEQYF.

This clonotype has ten or more counts. The rearrangement uses TRBV24-1 and TRBJ2-2, with TRBD1 identical over 8 bases. This CDR3 contains 17 residues. V was clipped by 0 bases and J by 0 bases; unmatched bases: 2. Germline CDR1 and CDR2: KGHDR and SFDVKD. The CDR3 here is CATSDLARGPNTGELFF. CDR3 sequence (DNA): TGTGCCACCAGTGATTTGGCCAGGGGGCCGAACACCGGGGAGCTGTTTTTT.

This clonotype was recorded at least ten times. This sequence joins TRBV20-1 and TRBJ2-1, with D hard to call. Germline values: CDR1 DFQATT, CDR2 SNEGSKA (reference sequence). Trimming stripped 1 base from V and 5 bases from J, with 6 bases between. The CDR3 is 12 amino acids. The CDR3 here is CSARGANNEQFF. For the CDR3, the DNA is TGCAGTGCTAGAGGGGCCAACAATGAGCAGTTCTTC.

This clonotype was found a few times. This chain uses TRBV29-1 with TRBJ2-1; 9 nucleotides line up with TRBD1. This CDR3 region has 16 residues. Germline CDR1 SQVTM, CDR2 ANQGSEA. The CDR3 region is CTIEVGTGSSYNEQFF. The CDR3, as DNA: TGCACCATTGAAGTCGGGACAGGGAGCTCCTACAATGAGCAGTTCTTC.

This clonotype was recorded many times. For the CDR3, the DNA is TGCAGTGTTTTTCCAGGGCTAGCGGGAGGTAGCGAGCAGTACTTC. Protein product: CSVFPGLAGGSEQYF. The rearrangement links TRBV20-1 to TRBJ2-7, with TRBD2 matching over 11 bases. The V and J ends lost 7 bases and 6 bases, in that order; junction bases with no gene match: 14. This CDR3 contains 15 residues. The germline V gene has CDR1 DFQATT and CDR2 SNEGSKA (reference sequence).

This clonotype was seen at least ten times. The J gene is TRBJ2-1, the V gene TRBV20-1, with D possibly being TRBD1 (5 bases). V gave up 0 bases and J gave up 2 bases, with 8 bases separating them. Germline CDR1 and CDR2: DFQATT and SNEGSKA (reference sequence). The CDR3 spans 14 residues. CDR3 sequence: CSAREGPPYNEQFF. CDR3 nucleotide sequence: TGCAGTGCTAGAGAGGGGCCTCCCTACAATGAGCAGTTCTTC.

Concerning this clonotype itself: A much more abundant neighbour one base away suggests this may be a read error. This rearrangement joins TRBV7-9 to TRBJ2-7, with TRBD2 matching over 8 bases. CDR3 length: 17 amino acids. Losses at the gene ends were 4 bases for V and 2 bases for J; bases not matched to a gene: 13. Germline V gene sequence: CDR1 SEHNR, CDR2 FQNEAQ (reference sequence). CDR3 nucleotides: TGTGCCAGCAGCTCCCTCCGCGGGAGGATCCTCACCTACGAGCAGTACTTC. Amino acid sequence: CASSSLRGRILTYEQYF. Full variable domain (outside the CDR3, taken from reference TRBV7-9 and TRBJ2-7): DTGVSQNPRHKITKRGQNVTFRCDPISEHNRLYWYRQTLGQGPEFLTYFQNEAQLEKSRLLSDRFSAERPKGSFSTLEIQRTEQGDSAMYLCASSSLRGRILTYEQYFGPGTRLTVT.

Notes on this clonotype: This likely came from a read error, as a far larger clone is one base away. The chain uses TRBV9 and TRBJ2-4; no firm D call. CDR3 length: 14 residues. Germline CDR1 is SGDLS and CDR2 is YYNGEE. CDR3 nucleotides: TGTGCCAGCAGCATAACCCCACTTGAAAGCATTCAGCATTTC. Translation gives CASSITPLESIQHF. Variable domain in full (rest from reference TRBV9 and TRBJ2-4): DSGVTQTPKHLITATGQRVTLRCSPRSGDLSVYWYQQSLDQGLQFLIQYYNGEERAKGNILERFSAQQFPDLHSELNLSSLELGDSALYFCASSITPLESIQHFGAGTRLSVL.

Points on this clonotype: This may come from a read error, since a much larger clone is one base off. V and J are TRBV29-1 and TRBJ2-7; maybe TRBD1 (5 bases). CDR3 length equals 14 residues. Germline lookup yields CDR1 SQVTM and CDR2 ANQGSEA. Deletions cut 7 bases from V and 4 bases from J, with 20 bases between. The CDR3: CSARTGVPTYEQYF. The DNA for the CDR3 is TGCAGCGCCCGCACAGGCGTTCCAACTTACGAGCAGTACTTC.

This clonotype has at least ten counts. The chain couples TRBV15 to TRBJ2-3, with TRBD2 matching 8 bases. The CDR3 spans 16 residues. V shed 8 bases, J shed 0 bases, and the junction held 10 bases outside the gene matches. Per the germline V gene, CDR1 is LNHNV and CDR2 is YYDKDF (reference sequence). CDR3 in DNA: TGTGCCACCTCCCGAGTAGCGGGGCTTAGCACAGATACGCAGTATTTT. Its protein product is CATSRVAGLSTDTQYF. The variable domain in full, with the rest retrieved from reference TRBV15 and TRBJ2-3, is DAMVIQNPRYQVTQFGKPVTLSCSQTLNHNVMYWYQQKSSQAPKLLFHYYDKDFNNEADTPDNFQSRRPNTSFCFLDIRSPGLGDTAMYLCATSRVAGLSTDTQYFGPGTRLTVL.

V is TRBV6-6 and J is TRBJ1-1; 7 bases match TRBD1. J was trimmed by 3 bases and V by 4 bases; bases with no gene match: 11. The CDR3 length is 16 residues. Germline V CDR1 and CDR2: MNHNY, SVGAGI (reference sequence). The CDR3 spells CASSSWTGRLDTEAFF. The CDR3 DNA sequence: TGTGCCAGCAGTTCCTGGACAGGCCGCTTGGACACTGAAGCTTTCTTT.

With regard to this clonotype: One base separates it from a far larger clone, so it is likely a read error. The V call is TRBV12-3 or TRBV12-4, the J call TRBJ1-4; 11 nucleotides match TRBD2. The J call is uncertain, as TRBJ2-3 better fits the DNA end. The CDR3 loop spans 14 amino acids. The CDR3 region has the DNA TGTGCCAGCAGGTGGACTAGCGGGTCGGGCCCGCAGTATTTT. Translated: CASRWTSGSGPQYF.

This clonotype occurred many times. The V gene is TRBV29-1, the J gene TRBJ2-5, with a possible D match to TRBD2 (5 bases). The CDR3 totals 16 residues. Looked up from germline, CDR1 is SQVTM and CDR2 is ANQGSEA. The V gene lost 4 bases and the J gene lost 2 bases, with 20 bases spanning the gap. CDR3 loop: CSVGSGPTNPQETQYF. The CDR3 nucleotides read TGCAGCGTTGGATCCGGACCGACTAACCCTCAAGAGACCCAGTACTTC.

This clonotype was seen at least ten times. The chain is built from TRBV24-1 and TRBJ2-7; maybe TRBD2 (6 bases). The V gene lost 4 bases and the J gene lost 6 bases, with 15 bases spanning the gap. The germline CDR1 and CDR2 sequences are KGHDR and SFDVKD. This CDR3 comprises 14 residues. CDR3 sequence reads: CATSDPRGSGEQYF. The CDR3 nucleotides read TGTGCCACCAGTGACCCGCGGGGATCCGGCGAGCAGTACTTC.

The chain couples TRBV18 to TRBJ1-1; 8 nucleotides match TRBD1. In germline, CDR1 is KGHSH, CDR2 LQKENI. This CDR3 contains 15 residues. V shed 3 bases, J shed 4 bases, and the junction held 7 bases outside the gene matches. CDR3 sequence (DNA): TGTGCCAGCTCACCCGTTAAACAGGGGGGCACTGAAGCTTTCTTT. Amino acid sequence: CASSPVKQGGTEAFF.

This clonotype was counted only a few times. The CDR3 loop is CASSYGGFQETQYF. The DNA for the CDR3 is TGTGCCAGCAGTTACGGGGGGTTCCAAGAGACCCAGTACTTC. The chain has TRBV6-6 and TRBJ2-5; TRBD2 is a possible D gene (6 bases). This CDR3 contains 14 residues. The ends were cut back, 2 bases at V and 1 base at J, with 8 bases in the middle. Per germline, CDR1 MNHNY and CDR2 SVGAGI (reference sequence).

This clonotype was detected many times. The chain links TRBV30 to TRBJ1-1, with D possibly being TRBD1 (5 bases). The CDR3 spans 12 residues. Germline V gene sequence: CDR1 GTSNPN, CDR2 SVGIG (reference sequence). The CDR3 here is CALRAKGTEAFF. The CDR3 DNA sequence: TGTGCTTTGAGGGCCAAGGGGACTGAAGCTTTCTTT. The variable domain in full, completed from reference TRBV30 and TRBJ1-1, reads SQTIHQWPATLVQPVGSPLSLECTVEGTSNPNLYWYRQAAGRGLQLLFYSVGIGQISSEVPQNLSASRPQDRQFILSSKKLLLSDSGFYLCALRAKGTEAFFGQGTRLTVV.

A word on this clonotype: This clone may be a read error of a much larger clone one base away. The V call is TRBV28, the J call TRBJ1-1, with 11 bases aligning to TRBD1. Per the germline V gene, CDR1 is MDHEN and CDR2 is SYDVKM. The ends lost 8 bases at V and 11 bases at J; junction bases unmatched: 7. The CDR3 has 12 residues. The CDR3 loop is CASGGQGAKAFF. Written as DNA, the CDR3 is TGTGCCAGCGGCGGACAGGGGGCGAAGGCTTTCTTT.

This clonotype was seen once. Possible read error: a much larger clone is one base away. The chain carries TRBV19 and TRBJ2-7; D uncertain. The CDR3 has 14 residues. Germline assignment: CDR1 LNHDA and CDR2 SQIVND (reference sequence). The CDR3 here is CASSVFLGNDELYF. The DNA of the CDR3 is TGTGCCAGTAGCGTCTTCTTGGGTAACGACGAGCTGTACTTC. Supplemented by reference TRBV19 and TRBJ2-7, the full variable domain reads DGGITQSPKYLFRKEGQNVTLSCEQNLNHDAMYWYRQDPGQGLRLIYYSQIVNDFQKGDIAEGYSVSREKKESFPLTVTSAQKNPTAFYLCASSVFLGNDELYFGPGTRLTVT.

This clonotype appeared a few times. J is TRBJ2-7 and V is TRBV20-1; no reliable D call. The CDR3 is 13 residues long. V lost 1 base, J lost 2 bases, and 9 bases lay in between. Germline V lookup: CDR1 DFQATT, CDR2 SNEGSKA (reference sequence). The CDR3 protein is CSARVSFPYEQYF. DNA for the CDR3: TGCAGTGCTAGAGTCTCTTTCCCCTACGAGCAGTACTTC.

This clonotype occurred many times. This sequence joins TRBV10-3 and TRBJ2-7; TRBD1 is a possible D gene (6 bases). The CDR3 length is 15 residues. CDR1 and CDR2 from the germline V gene are ENHRY and SYGVKD. V shed 3 bases and J shed 6 bases, with 18 bases lying between them. The CDR3 DNA sequence: TGTGCCATCAGTGACAACGGGCAGGGGAGCGCCGAGCAGTACTTC. This sequence encodes CAISDNGQGSAEQYF.

The table lists this clonotype with many counts. The J gene is TRBJ2-3, the V gene TRBV7-9, with 10 bases fitting TRBD1. Germline lookup yields CDR1 SEHNR and CDR2 FQNEAQ (reference sequence). This CDR3 contains 15 residues. J was trimmed by 1 base and V by 5 bases; bases with no gene match: 3. The CDR3 region is CASSAGTGGTDTQYF. The CDR3 nucleotides read TGTGCCAGCAGCGCCGGGACAGGGGGCACAGATACGCAGTATTTT.

This clonotype was seen repeatedly, ten times or more. The J gene is TRBJ2-1, the V gene TRBV20-1, with TRBD2 matching 11 bases. The CDR3 is 17 amino acids. After removal of 1 base from V and 8 bases from J, the junction contained 13 bases not matched to a gene. Looked up from germline, CDR1 is DFQATT and CDR2 is SNEGSKA (reference sequence). The CDR3: CSARALSGRAPLDEQFF. The CDR3 DNA reads TGCAGTGCTAGAGCCCTTAGCGGGAGGGCCCCTTTGGATGAGCAGTTCTTC.